This T cell receptor beta chain was sequenced for a study of blood T cell repertoires in COVID-19. At the level of the study: Specimens from acute and convalescent COVID-19 originated in the United States, Italy and Spain. From T cells, B-cell-depleted T cells, or PBMCs came the material, which was cDNA or gDNA.

In the authors' methods: Counts of nucleated cells, estimated from reference gene primer amplification, were obtained. Clones were read by immunoSEQ multiplex PCR, and TCRdb kept only the in-frame ones, dropping some. From that table come the V and J calls and clone size; the DNA was used to work out D and trimming. The sample includes fewer than 140,000 clones, 71% seen only once; the top ten take approximately 0.9%. CDR1 is SGHTA, CDR2 FQGNSA, per germline. Trimming pared 5 bases from V and 6 bases from J, leaving 17 bases between. The CDR3 consists of 15 residues. The table lists this clone with a few counts.

This sequence originates from a human donor with acute or convalescent COVID-19. The donor label of this sample is uncertain. The rearrangement links TRBV7-2 to TRBJ1-5, with D possibly matching TRBD1 (5 bases). Material for sequencing was peripheral blood. The CDR3 bases are TGTGCCAGCAGCCGGACAAGCTTGTCGCGTCAGCCCCAGCATTTT. It translates to CASSRTSLSRQPQHF.